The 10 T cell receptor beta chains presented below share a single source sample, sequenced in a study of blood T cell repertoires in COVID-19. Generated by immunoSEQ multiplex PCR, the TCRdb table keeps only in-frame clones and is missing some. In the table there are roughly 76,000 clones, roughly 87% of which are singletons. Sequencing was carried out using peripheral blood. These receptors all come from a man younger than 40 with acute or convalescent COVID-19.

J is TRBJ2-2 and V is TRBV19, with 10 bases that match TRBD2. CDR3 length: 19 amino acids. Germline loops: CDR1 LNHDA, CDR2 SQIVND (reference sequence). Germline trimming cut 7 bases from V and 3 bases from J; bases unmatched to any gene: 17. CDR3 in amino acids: CASTSIGILAGEDTGELFF. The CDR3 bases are TGTGCCAGTACGTCCATCGGGATTCTAGCGGGGGAAGACACCGGGGAGCTGTTTTTT.

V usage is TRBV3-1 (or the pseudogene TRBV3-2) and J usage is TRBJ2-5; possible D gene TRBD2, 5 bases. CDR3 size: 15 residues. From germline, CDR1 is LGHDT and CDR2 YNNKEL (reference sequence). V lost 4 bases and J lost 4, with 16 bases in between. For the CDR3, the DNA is TGTGCCAGCAGCCTCCTTCGGGATCCTTCAGAGACCCAGTACTTC. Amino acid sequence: CASSLLRDPSETQYF.

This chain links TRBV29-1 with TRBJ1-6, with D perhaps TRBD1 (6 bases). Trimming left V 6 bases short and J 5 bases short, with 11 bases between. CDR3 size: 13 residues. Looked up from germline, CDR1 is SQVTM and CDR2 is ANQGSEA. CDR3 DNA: TGCAGCGTCAGGACAGATAATAATTCACCCCTCCACTTT. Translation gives CSVRTDNNSPLHF.

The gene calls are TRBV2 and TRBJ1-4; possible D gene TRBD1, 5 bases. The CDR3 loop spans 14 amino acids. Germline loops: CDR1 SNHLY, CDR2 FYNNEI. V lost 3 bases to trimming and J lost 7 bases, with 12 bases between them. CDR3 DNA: TGTGCCAGCAGTGAGGGGGGAAGTGGTGAAAAACTGTTTTTT. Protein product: CASSEGGSGEKLFF.

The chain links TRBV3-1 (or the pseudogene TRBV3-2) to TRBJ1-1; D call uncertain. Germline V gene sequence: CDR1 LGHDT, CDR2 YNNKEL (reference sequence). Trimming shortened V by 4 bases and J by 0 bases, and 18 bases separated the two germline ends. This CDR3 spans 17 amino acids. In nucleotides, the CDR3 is TGTGCCAGCAGCCTTCTATCGGGAGGGTCGATGAACACTGAAGCTTTCTTT. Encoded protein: CASSLLSGGSMNTEAFF.

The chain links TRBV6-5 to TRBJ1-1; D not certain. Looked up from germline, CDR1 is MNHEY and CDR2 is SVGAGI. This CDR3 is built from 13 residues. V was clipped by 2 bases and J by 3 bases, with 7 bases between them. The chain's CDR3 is CASSYLQYTEAFF. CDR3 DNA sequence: TGTGCCAGCAGTTACCTGCAGTACACTGAAGCTTTCTTT.

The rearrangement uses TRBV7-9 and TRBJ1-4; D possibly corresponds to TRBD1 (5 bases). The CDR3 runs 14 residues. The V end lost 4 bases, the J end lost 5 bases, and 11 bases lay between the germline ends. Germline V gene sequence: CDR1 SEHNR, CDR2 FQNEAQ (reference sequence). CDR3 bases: TGTGCCAGCAGCTGGGCGGGGGGGAATGAAAAACTGTTTTTT. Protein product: CASSWAGGNEKLFF.

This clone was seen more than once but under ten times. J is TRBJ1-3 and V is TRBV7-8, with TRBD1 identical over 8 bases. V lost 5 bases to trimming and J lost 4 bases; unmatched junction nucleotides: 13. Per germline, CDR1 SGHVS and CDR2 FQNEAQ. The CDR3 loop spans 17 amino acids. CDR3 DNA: TGTGCCAGCAGCCCAGATAATCCGACAGGGGTAGGAAACACCATATATTTT. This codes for CASSPDNPTGVGNTIYF.

In DNA form, the CDR3 reads TGTGCCAGTAGTATAGACAGCCAGCGGCAGCCCCAGCATTTT. It is translated as CASSIDSQRQPQHF. The chain links TRBV19 to TRBJ1-5; D unresolved. Germline CDR1 is LNHDA and CDR2 is SQIVND (reference sequence). V was cut by 0 bases and J by 7 bases, with 10 bases left in between. CDR3 length equals 14 residues.

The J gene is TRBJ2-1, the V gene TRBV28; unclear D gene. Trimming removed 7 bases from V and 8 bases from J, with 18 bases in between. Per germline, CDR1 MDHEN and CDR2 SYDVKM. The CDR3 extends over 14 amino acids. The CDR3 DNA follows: TGTGCCAGCACAAGACGCGGAGCCCAAGATGAGCAGTTCTTC. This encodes CASTRRGAQDEQFF.